Presented here are 12 T cell receptor beta chains from one specimen sequenced in a study of blood T cell repertoires in COVID-19. Repertoires were generated with immunoSEQ multiplex PCR, while TCRdb's copy carries only in-frame clones and drops some. Of about 20,000 clones in the sample, 85% to 95% are singletons; the top ten hold over 4%. The sequenced material came from peripheral blood. These receptors all stem from a woman between 50 and 59 years old with active COVID-19.

This sequence joins TRBV10-3 and TRBJ2-1, with 13 nucleotides matching TRBD2. Germline V lookup: CDR1 ENHRY, CDR2 SYGVKD. The V segment lost 3 bases and the J segment 5 bases; nucleotides outside the gene matches: 4. CDR3 length equals 16 residues. CDR3 sequence (DNA): TGTGCCATCAGTGACCATACTAGCGGGAGGGACAATGAGCAGTTCTTC. Its translation is CAISDHTSGRDNEQFF.

This clone was seen a single time. The V gene is TRBV11-2, the J gene TRBJ1-1, with 7 bases identical to TRBD1. From germline, CDR1 is SGHAT and CDR2 FQNNGV. V gave up 5 bases and J gave up 4 bases; unmatched junction bases: 16. This CDR3 contains 17 residues. The DNA of the CDR3 is TGTGCCAGCAGCAAACTGGGCAGGGGGTACAGGGGCACTGAAGCTTTCTTT. Translated: CASSKLGRGYRGTEAFF.

The V gene is TRBV10-2, the J gene TRBJ2-3; 12 nucleotides match TRBD2. The CDR3 loop spans 16 amino acids. V shed 5 bases and J 0 bases; nucleotides not matched to a gene: 3. Germline V lookup: CDR1 WSHSY, CDR2 SAAADI. The CDR3 loop reads CASSSGTSGSTDTQYF. The CDR3 nucleotides are TGCGCCAGCAGTTCCGGGACTAGCGGGAGCACAGATACGCAGTATTTT.

The chain combines TRBV19 with TRBJ1-1; D unresolved. Germline V gene lookup returns CDR1 LNHDA and CDR2 SQIVND (reference sequence). The V end was cut by 5 bases, the J end by 4 bases, with 11 bases between. The CDR3 covers 13 residues. This CDR3 reads CASSRRIPTEAFF. The DNA for the CDR3 is TGTGCCAGTAGTCGTAGAATTCCCACTGAAGCTTTCTTT.

This chain connects TRBV5-5 to TRBJ1-4; D gene uncertain. This CDR3 comprises 13 residues. Trimming took 1 base from V and 13 from J, leaving 14 bases between them. Germline V gives CDR1 SGHKS, CDR2 YYEKEE (reference sequence). CDR3 residues: CASSLSGDWTLFF. The CDR3 region has the DNA TGTGCCAGCAGCTTGTCGGGAGATTGGACACTGTTTTTT.

The V call is TRBV15, the J call TRBJ2-1; 7 nucleotides agree with TRBD2. The CDR3 is 16 amino acids. Germline CDR1 reads LNHNV; CDR2 reads YYDKDF (reference sequence). V was pared by 0 bases and J by 5 bases, with 7 bases of the junction left unmatched. The CDR3 loop is CATSRDTGGSDNEQFF. The CDR3, as DNA: TGTGCCACCAGCAGAGATACAGGCGGGAGCGACAATGAGCAGTTCTTC.

The rearrangement uses TRBV6-5 and TRBJ2-1; the D gene is possibly TRBD2 (6 bases). The V gene lost 2 bases and the J gene lost 7 bases, with 9 bases spanning the gap. The CDR3 runs to 13 residues. The germline V gene has CDR1 MNHEY and CDR2 SVGAGI. The CDR3 DNA reads as TGTGCCAGCAGTTACAGAGGAGGGAATGAGCAGTTCTTC. It specifies CASSYRGGNEQFF.

The J gene is TRBJ2-5, the V gene TRBV7-2, with D possibly matching TRBD1 (6 bases). CDR3 length: 14 residues. CDR1 SGHTA and CDR2 FQGNSA come from the germline V gene. V was clipped by 1 base and J by 7 bases, with 13 bases between them. CDR3 protein: CASSLGQVAATQYF. The CDR3 nucleotides are TGTGCCAGCAGCTTAGGACAGGTTGCAGCGACCCAGTACTTC.

The chain carries TRBV5-1 and TRBJ1-2; D may be TRBD1 (5 bases). The germline V gene has CDR1 SGHRS and CDR2 YFSETQ. Trimming removed 4 bases at V and 4 bases at J, with 17 bases between. There are 15 residues in the CDR3. CDR3 sequence (DNA): TGCGCCAGCAGCATGGGGGATCAGGGAACCTATGGCTACACCTTC. It codes for CASSMGDQGTYGYTF. Supplemented by reference TRBV5-1 and TRBJ1-2, the full variable domain reads KAGVTQTPRYLIKTRGQQVTLSCSPISGHRSVSWYQQTPGQGLQFLFEYFSETQRNKGNFPGRFSGRQFSNSRSEMNVSTLELGDSALYLCASSMGDQGTYGYTFGSGTRLTVV.

The V gene is TRBV11-3, the J gene TRBJ2-3, with TRBD1 matching 11 bases. This CDR3 comprises 16 residues. The ends lost 5 bases at V and 5 bases at J; junction bases unmatched: 9. Per germline, CDR1 SGHNT and CDR2 YENEEA. In DNA form, the CDR3 reads TGTGCCAGCAGCCCCCCCGGGACAGGGGGTAGAGATACGCAGTATTTT. Amino acids: CASSPPGTGGRDTQYF.

V usage is TRBV28 and J usage is TRBJ2-7, with D perhaps matching TRBD1 (5 bases). The V gene's germline CDR1 is MDHEN and CDR2 SYDVKM. This CDR3 comprises 14 residues. V lost 3 bases and J lost 2, with 11 bases in between. Written as DNA, the CDR3 is TGTGCCAGCAGTTTGAGACAGCTCGCCTACGAGCAGTACTTC. Residues: CASSLRQLAYEQYF.

This chain joins TRBV19 and TRBJ2-3, with TRBD2 identical over 7 bases. Germline-derived CDR1 and CDR2 are LNHDA and SQIVND (reference sequence). With V trimmed by 6 bases and J by 4 bases, 13 bases remained unmatched. The CDR3 extends over 16 amino acids. The CDR3 region is CASRWGTSGNPDTQYF. CDR3 nucleotides: TGTGCCAGTAGGTGGGGTACCAGCGGGAACCCAGATACGCAGTATTTT.